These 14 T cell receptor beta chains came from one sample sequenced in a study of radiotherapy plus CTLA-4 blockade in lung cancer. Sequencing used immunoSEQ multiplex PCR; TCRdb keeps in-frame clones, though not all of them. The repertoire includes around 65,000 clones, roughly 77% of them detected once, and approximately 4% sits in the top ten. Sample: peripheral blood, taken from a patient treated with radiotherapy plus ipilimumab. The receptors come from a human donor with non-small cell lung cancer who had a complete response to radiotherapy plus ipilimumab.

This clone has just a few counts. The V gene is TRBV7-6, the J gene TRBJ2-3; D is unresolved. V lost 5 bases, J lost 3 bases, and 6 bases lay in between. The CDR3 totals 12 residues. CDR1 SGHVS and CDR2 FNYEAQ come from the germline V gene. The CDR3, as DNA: TGTGCCAGCAGCCTCGGGACAGATACGCAGTATTTT. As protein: CASSLGTDTQYF.

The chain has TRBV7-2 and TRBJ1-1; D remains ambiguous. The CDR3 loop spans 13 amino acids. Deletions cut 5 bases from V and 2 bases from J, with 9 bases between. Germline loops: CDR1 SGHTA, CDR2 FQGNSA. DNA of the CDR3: TGTGCCAGCAGCCCCAGACAAAACACTGAAGCTTTCTTT. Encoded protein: CASSPRQNTEAFF.

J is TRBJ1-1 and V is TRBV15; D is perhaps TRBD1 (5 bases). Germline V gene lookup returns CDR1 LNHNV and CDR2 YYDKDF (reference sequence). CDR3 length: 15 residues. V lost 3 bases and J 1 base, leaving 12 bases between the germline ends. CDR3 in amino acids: CATSRGRTQNTEAFF. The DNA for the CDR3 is TGTGCCACCAGCAGGGGGCGGACACAGAACACTGAAGCTTTCTTT.

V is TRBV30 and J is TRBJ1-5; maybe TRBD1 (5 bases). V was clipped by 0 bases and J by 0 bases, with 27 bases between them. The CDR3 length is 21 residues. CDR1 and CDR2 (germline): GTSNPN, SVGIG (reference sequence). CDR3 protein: CAWSVTWGGTDKIYSNQPQHF. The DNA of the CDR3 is TGTGCCTGGAGTGTAACCTGGGGGGGAACAGATAAAATTTATAGCAATCAGCCCCAGCATTTT.

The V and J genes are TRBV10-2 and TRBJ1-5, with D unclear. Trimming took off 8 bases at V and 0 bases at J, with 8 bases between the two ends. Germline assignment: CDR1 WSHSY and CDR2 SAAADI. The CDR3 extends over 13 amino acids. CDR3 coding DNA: TGCGCCAGCTGTCCCGTTAGCAATCAGCCCCAGCATTTT. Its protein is CASCPVSNQPQHF.

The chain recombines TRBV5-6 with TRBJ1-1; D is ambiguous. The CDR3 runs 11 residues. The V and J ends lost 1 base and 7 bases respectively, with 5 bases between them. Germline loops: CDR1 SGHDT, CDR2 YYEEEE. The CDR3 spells CASSLRYEAFF. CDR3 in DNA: TGTGCCAGCAGCTTGAGATATGAAGCTTTCTTT. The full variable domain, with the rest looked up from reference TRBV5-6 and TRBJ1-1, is DAGVTQSPTHLIKTRGQQVTLRCSPKSGHDTVSWYQQALGQGPQFIFQYYEEEERQRGNFPDRFSGHQFPNYSSELNVNALLLGDSALYLCASSLRYEAFFGQGTRLTVV.

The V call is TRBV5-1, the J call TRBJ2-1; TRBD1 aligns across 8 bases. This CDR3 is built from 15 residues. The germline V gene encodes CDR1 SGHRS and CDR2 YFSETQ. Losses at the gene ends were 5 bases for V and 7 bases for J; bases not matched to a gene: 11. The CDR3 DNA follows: TGCGCCAGCAGAGCCAGGACAGGGAGTGTGAATGAGCAGTTCTTC. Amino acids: CASRARTGSVNEQFF.

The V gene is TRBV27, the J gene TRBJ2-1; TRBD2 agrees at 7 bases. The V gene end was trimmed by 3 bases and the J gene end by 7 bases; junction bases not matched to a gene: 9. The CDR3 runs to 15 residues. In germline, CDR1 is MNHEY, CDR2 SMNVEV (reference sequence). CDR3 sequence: CASSFKRDGLNEQFF. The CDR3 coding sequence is TGTGCCAGCAGTTTTAAGCGGGACGGGCTGAATGAGCAGTTCTTC.

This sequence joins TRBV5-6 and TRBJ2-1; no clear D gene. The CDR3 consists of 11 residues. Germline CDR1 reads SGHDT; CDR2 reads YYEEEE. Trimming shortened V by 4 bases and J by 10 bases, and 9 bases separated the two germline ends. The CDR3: CASSRRMEQFF. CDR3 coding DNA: TGTGCCAGCAGCCGACGGATGGAGCAGTTCTTC. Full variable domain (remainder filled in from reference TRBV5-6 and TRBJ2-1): DAGVTQSPTHLIKTRGQQVTLRCSPKSGHDTVSWYQQALGQGPQFIFQYYEEEERQRGNFPDRFSGHQFPNYSSELNVNALLLGDSALYLCASSRRMEQFFGPGTRLTVL.

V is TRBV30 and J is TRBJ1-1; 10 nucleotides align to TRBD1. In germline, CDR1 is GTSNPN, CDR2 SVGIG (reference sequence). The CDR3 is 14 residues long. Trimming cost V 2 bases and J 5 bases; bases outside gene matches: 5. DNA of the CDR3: TGTGCCTGGAGTCCGACAGGGGGCTGGACTGAAGCTTTCTTT. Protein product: CAWSPTGGWTEAFF.

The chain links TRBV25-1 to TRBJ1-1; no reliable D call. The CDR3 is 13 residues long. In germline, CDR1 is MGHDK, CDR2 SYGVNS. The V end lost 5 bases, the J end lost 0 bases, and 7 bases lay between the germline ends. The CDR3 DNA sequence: TGTGCCAGCAGTCGGGCCATGAACACTGAAGCTTTCTTT. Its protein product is CASSRAMNTEAFF.

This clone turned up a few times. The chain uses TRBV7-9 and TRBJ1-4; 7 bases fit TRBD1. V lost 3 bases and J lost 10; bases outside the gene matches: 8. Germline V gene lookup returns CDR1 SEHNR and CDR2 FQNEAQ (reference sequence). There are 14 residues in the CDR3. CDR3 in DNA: TGTGCCAGCAGCTTGGTAGGGGGCGGCGGAAAACTGTTTTTT. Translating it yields CASSLVGGGGKLFF.

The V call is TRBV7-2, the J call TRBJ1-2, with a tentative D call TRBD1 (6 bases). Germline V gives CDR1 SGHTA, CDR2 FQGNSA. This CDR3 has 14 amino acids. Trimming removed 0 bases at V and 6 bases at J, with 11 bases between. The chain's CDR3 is CASSLAGGQNGYTF. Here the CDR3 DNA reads TGTGCCAGCAGCTTAGCGGGGGGGCAAAATGGCTACACCTTC.

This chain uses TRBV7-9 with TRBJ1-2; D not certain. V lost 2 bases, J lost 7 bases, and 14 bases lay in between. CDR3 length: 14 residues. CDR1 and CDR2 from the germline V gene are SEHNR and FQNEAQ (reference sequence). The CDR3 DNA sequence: TGTGCCAGCAGCTTACCCAGGAATAGAGTTGGCTACACCTTC. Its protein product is CASSLPRNRVGYTF.